This T cell receptor (beta chain) stems from a study of blood T cell repertoires in COVID-19. This clone was recorded once. Trimming at V came to 5 bases and at J to 3 bases, leaving 7 bases not matched to a gene. This CDR3 has 15 amino acids. The germline V gene has CDR1 MNHEY and CDR2 SVGEGT. Sequenced by immunoSEQ multiplex PCR; TCRdb stores in-frame clones only, minus some. The data show some 95,000 clones, with roughly 90% seen just once and under 2.5% held by the top ten. Sequenced sample: peripheral blood. This sequence was found in a human donor with active COVID-19. The donor label of this sample is uncertain. The chain links TRBV6-2 or TRBV6-3 to TRBJ2-7; 10 bases line up with TRBD1. In DNA form, the CDR3 reads TGTGCCAGCAGTCGTAGCCGGGACAGGGGCTACGAGCAGTACTTC. It yields the protein CASSRSRDRGYEQYF.